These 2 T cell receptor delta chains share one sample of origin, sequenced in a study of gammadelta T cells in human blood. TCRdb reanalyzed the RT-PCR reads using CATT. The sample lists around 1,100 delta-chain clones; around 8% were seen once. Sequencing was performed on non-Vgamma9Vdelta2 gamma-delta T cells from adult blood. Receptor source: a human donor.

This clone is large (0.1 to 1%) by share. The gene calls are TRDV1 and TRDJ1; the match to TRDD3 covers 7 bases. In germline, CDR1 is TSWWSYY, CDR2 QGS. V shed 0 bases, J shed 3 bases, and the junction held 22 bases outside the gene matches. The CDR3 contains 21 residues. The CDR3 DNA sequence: TGTGCTCTTGGGGAACTTAGGACGTACTGGGGCGCGCGGCTCCACGCCGATAAACTCATCTTT. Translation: CALGELRTYWGARLHADKLIF.

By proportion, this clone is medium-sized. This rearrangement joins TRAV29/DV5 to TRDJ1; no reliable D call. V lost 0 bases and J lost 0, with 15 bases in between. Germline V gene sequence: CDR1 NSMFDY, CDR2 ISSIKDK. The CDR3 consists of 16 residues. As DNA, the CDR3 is TGTGCAGCAAGCGCGTACGAAAACGGGTACACCGATAAACTCATCTTT. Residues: CAASAYENGYTDKLIF.